These 20 T cell receptor beta chains were all obtained from the same sample, sequenced in a study of T cells in narcolepsy. Repertoires were generated with immunoSEQ multiplex PCR, while TCRdb's copy carries only in-frame clones and drops some. The data contain about 33,000 clones, about 80% of them singletons. Sequencing was carried out using CD45RA- memory CD4+ T cells from PBMCs. All receptors come from a human donor with narcolepsy.

CDR3: CASSARMGMNTIYF. The CDR3 coding sequence is TGTGCCAGCAGCGCCCGGATGGGAATGAACACCATATATTTT. The chain joins TRBV9 to TRBJ1-3; D ambiguous. The V end lost 3 bases, the J end lost 7 bases, and 14 bases lay between the germline ends. The CDR3 spans 14 residues. Germline loops: CDR1 SGDLS, CDR2 YYNGEE.

The chain couples TRBV4-2 to TRBJ1-2; D uncertain. V was clipped by 0 bases and J by 5 bases, with 10 bases between them. The CDR3 is 14 residues long. Germline loops: CDR1 LGHNA, CDR2 YNFKEQ. DNA for the CDR3: TGTGCCAGCAGCCAAGATCTCCAAGGGTATGGCTACACCTTC. Encoded protein: CASSQDLQGYGYTF.

V usage is TRBV4-3 and J usage is TRBJ1-2, with D maybe TRBD1 (5 bases). Germline assignment: CDR1 LGHNA and CDR2 YSLEER. The length of the CDR3 is 13 residues. V lost 0 bases and J lost 3, with 5 bases in between. The CDR3 reads CASSQDRDYGYTF. The CDR3 coding sequence is TGCGCCAGCAGCCAAGACAGGGACTATGGCTACACCTTC.

The chain joins TRBV10-1 to TRBJ2-1; 10 positions agree with TRBD2. The CDR3 spans 17 residues. J lost 7 bases, V lost 5 bases, and 14 bases had no gene match. Per the germline V gene, CDR1 is WNHNN and CDR2 is SYGVQD (reference sequence). The CDR3, as DNA: TGCGCCAGCAGTCGCGGCGGAGCGGGGGGGCCCCGGAATGAGCAGTTCTTC. It yields the protein CASSRGGAGGPRNEQFF.

This clone was observed a few times. This rearrangement joins TRBV25-1 to TRBJ2-1, with 8 bases fitting TRBD2. Losses at the gene ends were 3 bases for V and 10 bases for J; bases not matched to a gene: 8. Germline V gene data show CDR1 as MGHDK and CDR2 as SYGVNS. This CDR3 contains 14 residues. CDR3 nucleotides: TGTGCCAGCAGTGAGGGACTAGGTTACCGGGAGCAGTTCTTC. As protein: CASSEGLGYREQFF.

This chain links TRBV5-4 with TRBJ2-3; D is undetermined. Germline CDR1 and CDR2: SGHNT and YYREEE (reference sequence). CDR3 length equals 13 residues. V was pared by 4 bases and J by 1 base, with 7 bases between. CDR3 DNA sequence: TGTGCCAGCAGCCCTGGGGGCACAGATACGCAGTATTTT. Translated: CASSPGGTDTQYF. Full variable domain (missing parts from reference TRBV5-4 and TRBJ2-3): ETGVTQSPTHLIKTRGQQVTLRCSSQSGHNTVSWYQQALGQGPQFIFQYYREEENGRGNFPPRFSGLQFPNYSSELNVNALELDDSALYLCASSPGGTDTQYFGPGTRLTVL.

This chain connects TRBV11-1 to TRBJ1-1; 10 bases align to TRBD1. There are 14 residues in the CDR3. From germline, CDR1 is SGHAT and CDR2 FQDESV (reference sequence). V lost 7 bases, J lost 4 bases, and 6 bases stayed unmatched. The CDR3 DNA reads TGTGCCAGCATCATGACAGGGGGCCCCACTGAAGCTTTCTTT. It specifies CASIMTGGPTEAFF.

The chain carries TRBV15 and TRBJ2-5; no definite D call. This CDR3 has 12 residues. In germline, CDR1 is LNHNV, CDR2 YYDKDF (reference sequence). V lost 3 bases, J lost 3 bases, and 5 bases lay in between. CDR3 DNA: TGTGCCACCAGCAGGGGCGAAGAGACCCAGTACTTC. Translation gives CATSRGEETQYF.

The J gene is TRBJ2-4, the V gene TRBV2, with 7 bases matching TRBD1. With 6 bases clipped from V and 6 bases from J, the junction kept 14 bases outside the gene matches. Germline V gives CDR1 SNHLY, CDR2 FYNNEI. This CDR3 has 16 amino acids. CDR3: CASSEISWDRANIQYF. The CDR3 nucleotides read TGTGCCAGCAGCGAGATAAGTTGGGACAGAGCAAACATTCAGTACTTC.

The chain couples TRBV6-5 to TRBJ1-2; D ambiguous. CDR3 length equals 13 residues. V was shortened by 7 bases and J by 0 bases, with 9 bases between the two germline ends. Looked up from germline, CDR1 is MNHEY and CDR2 is SVGAGI. In DNA form, the CDR3 reads TGTGCCAGCACCTTTGGACCTAACTATGGCTACACCTTC. Its translation: CASTFGPNYGYTF.

CDR3: CASSNSGGGTGELFF. CDR3 DNA: TGTGCCAGCAGTAATAGCGGGGGGGGAACCGGGGAGCTGTTTTTT. The chain has TRBV6-6 and TRBJ2-2; TRBD2 aligns across 11 bases. V dropped 5 bases and J dropped 5; count of bases not matched to a gene: 4. From germline, CDR1 is MNHNY and CDR2 SVGAGI (reference sequence). This CDR3 comprises 15 residues.

J is TRBJ1-2 and V is TRBV19; 11 positions match TRBD1. In germline, CDR1 is LNHDA, CDR2 SQIVND (reference sequence). CDR3 length: 13 amino acids. Losses at the gene ends were 4 bases for V and 8 bases for J; bases not matched to a gene: 3. CDR3 loop: CASSRGQGEGYTF. CDR3 nucleotides: TGTGCCAGTAGTAGGGGACAGGGGGAAGGCTACACCTTC. Full variable domain (rest looked up from reference TRBV19 and TRBJ1-2): DGGITQSPKYLFRKEGQNVTLSCEQNLNHDAMYWYRQDPGQGLRLIYYSQIVNDFQKGDIAEGYSVSREKKESFPLTVTSAQKNPTAFYLCASSRGQGEGYTFGSGTRLTVV.

The chain links TRBV7-2 to TRBJ2-3; the match to TRBD2 covers 10 bases. Germline V lookup: CDR1 SGHTA, CDR2 FQGNSA. The CDR3 has 17 residues. Germline trimming cut 3 bases from V and 3 bases from J; bases unmatched to any gene: 9. The CDR3 region is CASSFSSGGALTDTQYF. The CDR3 DNA reads as TGTGCCAGCAGCTTCAGCAGCGGGGGGGCTTTAACAGATACGCAGTATTTT. The variable domain in full, with the rest retrieved from reference TRBV7-2 and TRBJ2-3, is GAGVSQSPSNKVTEKGKDVELRCDPISGHTALYWYRQSLGQGLEFLIYFQGNSAPDKSGLPSDRFSAERTGGSVSTLTIQRTQQEDSAVYLCASSFSSGGALTDTQYFGPGTRLTVL.

This chain's CDR3 is CASSDSLAEGPTDTQYF. The CDR3 DNA is TGCGCCAGCAGCGATTCACTAGCGGAAGGTCCCACAGATACGCAGTATTTT. The chain is built from TRBV10-2 and TRBJ2-3; 8 bases match TRBD2. V shed 6 bases and J 2 bases; nucleotides not matched to a gene: 13. Per the germline V gene, CDR1 is WSHSY and CDR2 is SAAADI. The CDR3 loop spans 17 amino acids.

J is TRBJ1-5 and V is TRBV7-6; D not resolved. V lost 1 base and J 0 bases, leaving 7 bases between the germline ends. This CDR3 is built from 15 residues. Per germline, CDR1 SGHVS and CDR2 FNYEAQ. In DNA form, the CDR3 reads TGTGCCAGCAGCTTAGGGCGGTATAGCAATCAGCCCCAGCATTTT. Translation: CASSLGRYSNQPQHF.

The genes are TRBV19 and TRBJ2-5; possible D gene TRBD1, 6 bases. Per germline, CDR1 LNHDA and CDR2 SQIVND (reference sequence). Trimming left V 0 bases short and J 6 bases short, with 17 bases between. The CDR3 runs 16 residues. The CDR3 sequence is CASSIETGTPLKTQYF. The CDR3 nucleotides read TGTGCCAGTAGTATAGAGACCGGGACACCTCTGAAGACCCAGTACTTC.

The chain joins TRBV4-2 to TRBJ2-7; perhaps D is TRBD1 or TRBD2 (5 bases each). Trimming took off 0 bases at V and 1 base at J, with 7 bases between the two ends. The CDR3 is made up of 14 amino acids. Germline values: CDR1 LGHNA, CDR2 YNFKEQ. CDR3 DNA sequence: TGTGCCAGCAGCCAAGATTGGGGGTCCTACGAGCAGTACTTC. Its translation is CASSQDWGSYEQYF.

V is TRBV19 and J is TRBJ2-5; D is possibly TRBD2 (5 bases). The end of the DNA aligns better with TRBJ2-7, so the J call may be wrong. Germline assignment: CDR1 LNHDA and CDR2 SQIVND (reference sequence). CDR3 length: 16 amino acids. CDR3 region: CASSIDGGNPSYEQYF. As DNA, the CDR3 is TGTGCCAGTAGTATAGATGGAGGTAACCCTTCCTACGAGCAGTACTTC.

J is TRBJ1-5 and V is TRBV15; 10 positions agree with TRBD1. The germline V gene encodes CDR1 LNHNV and CDR2 YYDKDF (reference sequence). The CDR3 is made up of 16 amino acids. Losses at the gene ends were 2 bases for V and 9 bases for J; bases not matched to a gene: 10. The CDR3 protein is CATSRSYRDRGLPQHF. DNA of the CDR3: TGTGCCACCAGCAGATCTTACCGGGACAGGGGACTGCCCCAGCATTTT.

This chain connects TRBV28 to TRBJ2-7; TRBD2 matches at 7 bases. Germline CDR1 MDHEN, CDR2 SYDVKM. After removal of 6 bases from V and 1 base from J, the junction contained 36 bases not matched to a gene. The length of the CDR3 is 24 residues. The CDR3 is CASRLAPRLGGESIRDFLSYEQYF. The DNA for the CDR3 is TGTGCCAGCAGGTTAGCCCCCCGGCTGGGGGGGGAATCTATCCGGGACTTCCTTTCCTACGAGCAGTACTTC.